The present T cell receptor beta chain was sequenced within a study of response to subunit inactivated influenza vaccine. General study points: Authors proposed each seasonal influenza vaccination draws in few new T cells.

TCRdb passed the RT-PCR reads through MiXCR, listing each CDR3 protein once. The table has approximately 300,000 distinct CDR3 sequences, roughly 20% seen once. On this clonotype: Its antigen is unknown.

The germline V gene encodes CDR1 LNHDA and CDR2 SQIVND (reference sequence). The CDR3 length is 14 residues. Trimming removed 5 bases at V and 8 bases at J, with 16 bases between. The chain uses TRBV19 and TRBJ1-5; D is possibly TRBD1 (6 bases). Sequenced here: PBMCs from blood, sampled approximately 20 months after vaccination. This TCR came from a man aged 45 to 75 who received an inactivated influenza vaccine. The CDR3 sequence is CASSQGFQEEPQHF. CDR3 sequence (DNA): TGTGCCAGTAGTCAGGGGTTCCAAGAGGAGCCCCAGCATTTT.